The TCR beta chain described here comes from a study of PD-L1 blockade in urothelial cancer. Study-wide background: There were a median of roughly 140,000 T cells in blood samples. General study findings and limits: Patients who had durable benefit saw their tumor-associated blood clones expand more at 3 weeks.

Assay used: immunoSEQ multiplex PCR; TCRdb lists only in-frame clones, some missing. Seen here are about 120,000 clones, about 89% observed once, and the top ten hold under 2%. Regarding time point: peripheral blood 6 weeks after treatment start. All patients carried locally advanced or metastatic urothelial carcinoma. Remarks on this clone: The antigen remains unidentified.

Germline V gene data show CDR1 as SQVTM and CDR2 as ANQGSEA. Trimming removed 4 bases from V and 5 bases from J; junction bases left unmatched: 5. The CDR3 consists of 13 residues. The V and J genes are TRBV29-1 and TRBJ2-1; 7 bases fit TRBD1. This clonotype was obtained from a man in his 60s with urothelial cancer. Sequenced material: PBMCs, taken around atezolizumab (anti-PD-L1) treatment. The CDR3 reads CSVGWDRHNEQFF. DNA of the CDR3: TGCAGCGTTGGATGGGACAGACACAATGAGCAGTTCTTC.